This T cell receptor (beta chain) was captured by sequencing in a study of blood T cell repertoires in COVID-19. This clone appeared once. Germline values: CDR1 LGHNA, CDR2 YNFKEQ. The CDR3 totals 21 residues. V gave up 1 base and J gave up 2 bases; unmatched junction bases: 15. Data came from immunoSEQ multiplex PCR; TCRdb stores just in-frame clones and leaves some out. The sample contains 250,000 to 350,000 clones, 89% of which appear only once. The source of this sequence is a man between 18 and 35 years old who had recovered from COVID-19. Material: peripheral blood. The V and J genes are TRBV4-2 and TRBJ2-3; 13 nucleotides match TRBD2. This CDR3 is CASSQVPGLAGDTPVTDTQYF. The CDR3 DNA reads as TGTGCCAGCAGCCAAGTTCCCGGACTAGCGGGAGATACTCCAGTCACAGATACGCAGTATTTT.